What follows are 5 T cell receptor beta chains derived from one specimen sequenced in a study of type 1 regulatory T cells. These receptors' antigens are unknown. In TCRdb, the reads were re-called with MiXCR into one record per CDR3 protein. The data contain about 15,000 distinct CDR3 sequences, about an eighth of them seen just once; the ten biggest clones take up about 16%. Input material: cultured T cells, either the whole culture or a sorted T cell fraction (not recorded which). The origin of the receptors is a human donor in good health.

This clonotype has a count of ten or more. The CDR3 reads CATQGSSYNEQFF. The CDR3 DNA follows: TGTGCCACACAAGGGAGCTCCTACAATGAGCAGTTCTTC. The J gene is TRBJ2-1, the V gene TRBV10-3, with a possible D match to TRBD2 (5 bases). The CDR3 runs to 13 residues. Trimming took off 10 bases at V and 0 bases at J, with 10 bases between the two ends. Germline V gene data show CDR1 as ENHRY and CDR2 as SYGVKD.

This clonotype was seen many times. V is TRBV5-8 and J is TRBJ2-3; D tentatively reads TRBD1 or TRBD2 (5 bases each). The CDR3 consists of 16 residues. Germline V gene lookup returns CDR1 SGHTS and CDR2 YDEGEE. V lost 4 bases, J lost 3 bases, and 18 bases lay in between. CDR3 region: CASSPGLEEATDTQYF. In DNA form, the CDR3 reads TGTGCCAGCAGCCCAGGGTTAGAGGAGGCGACAGATACGCAGTATTTT.

This chain uses TRBV29-1 with TRBJ1-1, with D perhaps matching TRBD1 (6 bases). Germline assignment: CDR1 SQVTM and CDR2 ANQGSEA. The CDR3 consists of 14 residues. With 1 base removed from V and 0 bases from J, the gap between germline ends came to 9 bases. In DNA form, the CDR3 reads TGCAGCGTTGAAGCCAGGGGCATGAACACTGAAGCTTTCTTT. Its translation: CSVEARGMNTEAFF.

This clonotype occurred many times. The J gene is TRBJ2-1, the V gene TRBV5-1; D tentatively reads TRBD1 or TRBD2 (5 bases each). V lost 0 bases and J lost 0, with 7 bases in between. The CDR3 sequence is 15 residues long. Germline V gives CDR1 SGHRS, CDR2 YFSETQ. The CDR3 region has the DNA TGCGCCAGCAGCTTGGACGGGACCTCCTACAATGAGCAGTTCTTC. It is translated as CASSLDGTSYNEQFF. Full variable domain (outside the CDR3, taken from reference TRBV5-1 and TRBJ2-1): KAGVTQTPRYLIKTRGQQVTLSCSPISGHRSVSWYQQTPGQGLQFLFEYFSETQRNKGNFPGRFSGRQFSNSRSEMNVSTLELGDSALYLCASSLDGTSYNEQFFGPGTRLTVL.

This clonotype was recorded at least ten times. The gene calls are TRBV7-2 and TRBJ2-5; D is possibly TRBD2 (6 bases). The CDR3 loop spans 14 amino acids. Germline V gene data show CDR1 as SGHTA and CDR2 as FQGNSA. The ends were cut back, 0 bases at V and 5 bases at J, with 10 bases in the middle. CDR3 in DNA: TGTGCCAGCAGCTTAGCCTGGGGGGAGGAGACCCAGTACTTC. As protein: CASSLAWGEETQYF.